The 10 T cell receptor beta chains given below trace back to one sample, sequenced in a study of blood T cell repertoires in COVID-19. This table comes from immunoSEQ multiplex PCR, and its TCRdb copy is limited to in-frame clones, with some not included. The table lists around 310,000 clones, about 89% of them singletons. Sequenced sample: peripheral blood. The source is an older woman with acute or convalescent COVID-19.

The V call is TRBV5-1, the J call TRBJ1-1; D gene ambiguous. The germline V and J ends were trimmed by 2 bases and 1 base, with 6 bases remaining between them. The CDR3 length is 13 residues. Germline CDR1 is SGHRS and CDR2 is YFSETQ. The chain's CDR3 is CASSFRENTEAFF. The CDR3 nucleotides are TGCGCCAGCAGCTTCCGGGAGAACACTGAAGCTTTCTTT.

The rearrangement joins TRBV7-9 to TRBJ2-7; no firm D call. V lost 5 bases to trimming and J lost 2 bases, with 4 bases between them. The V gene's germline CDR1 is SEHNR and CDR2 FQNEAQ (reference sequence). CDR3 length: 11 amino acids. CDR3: CASSVTYEQYF. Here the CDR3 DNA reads TGTGCCAGCAGCGTCACCTACGAGCAGTACTTC.

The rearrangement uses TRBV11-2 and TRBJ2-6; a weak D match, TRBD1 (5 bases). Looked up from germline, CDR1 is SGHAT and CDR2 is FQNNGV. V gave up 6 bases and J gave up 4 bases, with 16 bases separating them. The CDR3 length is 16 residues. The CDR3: CASSQGTGSGANVLTF. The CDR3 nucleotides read TGTGCCAGCAGTCAAGGAACAGGCTCCGGGGCCAACGTCCTGACTTTC.

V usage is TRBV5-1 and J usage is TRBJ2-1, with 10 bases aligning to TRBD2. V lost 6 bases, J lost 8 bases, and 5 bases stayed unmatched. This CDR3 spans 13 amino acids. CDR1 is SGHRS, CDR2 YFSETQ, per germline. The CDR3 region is CASTVSGGYEQFF. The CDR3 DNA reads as TGCGCCAGCACCGTTAGCGGGGGGTATGAGCAGTTCTTC. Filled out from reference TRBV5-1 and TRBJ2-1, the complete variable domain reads KAGVTQTPRYLIKTRGQQVTLSCSPISGHRSVSWYQQTPGQGLQFLFEYFSETQRNKGNFPGRFSGRQFSNSRSEMNVSTLELGDSALYLCASTVSGGYEQFFGPGTRLTVL.

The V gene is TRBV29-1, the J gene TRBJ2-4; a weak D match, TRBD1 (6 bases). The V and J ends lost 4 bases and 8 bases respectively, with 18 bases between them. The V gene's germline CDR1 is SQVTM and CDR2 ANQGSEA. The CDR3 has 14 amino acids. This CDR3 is CSVAAGLYRDIQYF. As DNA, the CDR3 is TGCAGCGTTGCCGCCGGGCTCTACAGGGACATTCAGTACTTC. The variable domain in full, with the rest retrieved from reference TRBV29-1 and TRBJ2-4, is SAVISQKPSRDICQRGTSLTIQCQVDSQVTMMFWYRQQPGQSLTLIATANQGSEATYESGFVIDKFPISRPNLTFSTLTVSNMSPEDSSIYLCSVAAGLYRDIQYFGAGTRLSVL.

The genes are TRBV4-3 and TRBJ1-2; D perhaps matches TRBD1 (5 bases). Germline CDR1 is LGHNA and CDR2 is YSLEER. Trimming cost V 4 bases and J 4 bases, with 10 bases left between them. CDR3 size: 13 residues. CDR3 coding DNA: TGCGCCAGCAGCCCCACAGGCATCTATGGCTACACCTTC. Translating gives CASSPTGIYGYTF.

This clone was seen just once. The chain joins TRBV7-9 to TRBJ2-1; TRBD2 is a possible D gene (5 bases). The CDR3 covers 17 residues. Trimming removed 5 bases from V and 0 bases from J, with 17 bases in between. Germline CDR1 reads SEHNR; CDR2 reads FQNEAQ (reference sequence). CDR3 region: CASSQQSREGSYNEQFF. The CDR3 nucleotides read TGTGCCAGCAGCCAACAGTCCCGGGAAGGCTCCTACAATGAGCAGTTCTTC.

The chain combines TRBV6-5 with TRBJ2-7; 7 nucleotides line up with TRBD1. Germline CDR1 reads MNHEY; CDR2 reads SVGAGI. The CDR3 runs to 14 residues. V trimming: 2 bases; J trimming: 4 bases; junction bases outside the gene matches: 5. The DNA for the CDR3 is TGTGCCAGCAGTTACCGGGACAGAGCTTACGAGCAGTACTTC. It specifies CASSYRDRAYEQYF.

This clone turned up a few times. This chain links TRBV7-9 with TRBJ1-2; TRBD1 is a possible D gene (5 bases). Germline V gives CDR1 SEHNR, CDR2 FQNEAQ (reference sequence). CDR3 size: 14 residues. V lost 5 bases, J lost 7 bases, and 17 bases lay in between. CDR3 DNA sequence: TGTGCCAGCAGCGTTAGGGCGGGGGACGGTGGCTACACCTTC. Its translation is CASSVRAGDGGYTF.

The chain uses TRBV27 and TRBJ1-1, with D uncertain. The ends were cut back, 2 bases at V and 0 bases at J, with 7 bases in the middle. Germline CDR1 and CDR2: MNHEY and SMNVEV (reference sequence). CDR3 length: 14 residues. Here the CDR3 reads CASSLHSLNTEAFF. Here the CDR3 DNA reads TGTGCCAGCAGTTTACACAGTTTGAACACTGAAGCTTTCTTT.